Described below is a single T cell receptor beta chain sequence and its context. Antigen specificity is unknown. Germline loops: CDR1 LGHNA, CDR2 YSLEER. This CDR3 is 16 amino acids long. The data originate from a study of CXCR3-negative and CXCR3-positive naive CD8 T cells. Study-level results: Surface CD5 matched across naive subsets, and TRB CDR3 properties served to infer TCR strength.

In preparing the TRB cDNA libraries, 5' RACE with UMI labels was used. TCRdb processed the 5' RACE reads again and assigns one entry to each CDR3 protein, with no DNA. Its table lists about 80,000 distinct CDR3 sequences. This chain joins TRBV4-3 and TRBJ1-2; TCRdb calls TRBD1, which cannot be checked without DNA. The TCR originated in a human donor in good health. Some clones in this sample may be carry-over from other donors' samples. The sample was naive CXCR3- CD8+ T cells from blood. Subset denoted: CD45RO-CCR7+CD27+CD95- naive CD8+ T cells lacking CXCR3 (TNR3-). This CDR3 is CASSQDHYGQGDGYTF.